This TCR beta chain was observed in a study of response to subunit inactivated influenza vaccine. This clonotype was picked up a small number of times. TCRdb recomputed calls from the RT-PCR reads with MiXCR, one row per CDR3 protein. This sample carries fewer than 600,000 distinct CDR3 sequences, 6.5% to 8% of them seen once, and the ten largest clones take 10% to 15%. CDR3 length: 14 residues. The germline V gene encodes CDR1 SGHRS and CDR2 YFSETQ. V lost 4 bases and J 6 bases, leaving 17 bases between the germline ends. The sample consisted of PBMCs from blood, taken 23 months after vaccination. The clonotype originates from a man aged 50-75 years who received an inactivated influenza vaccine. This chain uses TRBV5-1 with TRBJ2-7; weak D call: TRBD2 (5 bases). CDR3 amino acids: CASSRTGDRSEQYF. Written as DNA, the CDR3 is TGCGCCAGCAGCCGAACCGGGGATCGTAGCGAGCAGTACTTC.